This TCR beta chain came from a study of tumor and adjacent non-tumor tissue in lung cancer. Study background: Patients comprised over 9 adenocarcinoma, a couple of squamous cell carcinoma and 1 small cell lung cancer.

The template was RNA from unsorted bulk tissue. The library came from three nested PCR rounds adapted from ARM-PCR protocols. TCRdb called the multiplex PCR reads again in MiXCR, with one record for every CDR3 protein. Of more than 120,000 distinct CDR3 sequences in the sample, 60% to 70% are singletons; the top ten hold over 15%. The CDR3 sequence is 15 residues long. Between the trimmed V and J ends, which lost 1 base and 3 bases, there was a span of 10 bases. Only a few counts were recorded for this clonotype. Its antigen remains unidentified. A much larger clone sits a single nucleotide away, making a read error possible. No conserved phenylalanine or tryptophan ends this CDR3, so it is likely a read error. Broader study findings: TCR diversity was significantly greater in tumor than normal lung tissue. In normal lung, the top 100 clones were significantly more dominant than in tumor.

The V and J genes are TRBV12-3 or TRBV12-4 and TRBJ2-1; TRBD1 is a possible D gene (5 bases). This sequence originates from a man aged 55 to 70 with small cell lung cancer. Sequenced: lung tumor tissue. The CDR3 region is CASSLGAGYYNEQFL. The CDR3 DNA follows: TGTGCCAGCAGTTTAGGGGCAGGGTACTACAATGAGCAGTTCTTA.